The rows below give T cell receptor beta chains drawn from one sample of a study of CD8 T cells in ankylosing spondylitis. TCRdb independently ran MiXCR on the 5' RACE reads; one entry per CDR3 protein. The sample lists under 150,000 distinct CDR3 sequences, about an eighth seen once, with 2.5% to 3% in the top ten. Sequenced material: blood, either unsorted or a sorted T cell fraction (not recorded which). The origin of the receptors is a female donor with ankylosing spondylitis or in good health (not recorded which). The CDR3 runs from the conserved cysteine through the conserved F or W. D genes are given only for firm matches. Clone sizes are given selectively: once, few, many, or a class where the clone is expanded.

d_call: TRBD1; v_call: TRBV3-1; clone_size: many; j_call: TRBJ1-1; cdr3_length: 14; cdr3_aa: CASSQTQGYTEAFF; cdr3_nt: TGTGCCAGCAGCCAAACACAGGGGTATACTGAAGCTTTCTTT
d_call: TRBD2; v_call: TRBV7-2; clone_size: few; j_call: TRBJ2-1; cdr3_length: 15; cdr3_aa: CASSPRSGGRDEQFF; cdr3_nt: TGTGCCAGCAGCCCCAGGAGCGGGGGGCGGGATGAGCAGTTCTTC
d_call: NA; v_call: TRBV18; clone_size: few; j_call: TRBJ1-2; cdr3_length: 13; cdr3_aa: CASSPYRLYGYTF; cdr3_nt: TGTGCCAGCTCACCATATCGCCTATATGGCTACACCTTC
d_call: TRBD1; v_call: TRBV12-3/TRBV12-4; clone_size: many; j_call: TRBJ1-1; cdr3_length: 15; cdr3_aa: CASSQSRDRGTEAFF; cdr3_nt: TGTGCCAGCAGCCAATCCCGGGACAGGGGTACTGAAGCTTTCTTT
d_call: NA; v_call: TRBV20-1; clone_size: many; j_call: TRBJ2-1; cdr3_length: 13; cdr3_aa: CSAPGRYNNEQFF; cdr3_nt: TGCAGTGCCCCCGGGCGGTACAATAATGAGCAGTTCTTC
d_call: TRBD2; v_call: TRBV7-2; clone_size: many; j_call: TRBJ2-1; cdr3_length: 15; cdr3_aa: CASSPNSGSYNEQFF; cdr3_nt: TGTGCCAGCAGCCCGAACAGCGGGAGCTACAATGAGCAGTTCTTC
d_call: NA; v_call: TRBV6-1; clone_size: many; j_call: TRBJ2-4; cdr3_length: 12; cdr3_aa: CASTDGGDIQYF; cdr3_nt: TGTGCCAGCACTGACGGCGGGGACATTCAGTACTTC
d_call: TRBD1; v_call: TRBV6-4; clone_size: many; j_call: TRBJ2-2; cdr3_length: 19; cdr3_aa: CASSGSRDRGYSNTGELFF; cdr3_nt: TGTGCCAGCAGTGGCTCTCGAGACAGGGGATATTCGAACACCGGGGAGCTGTTTTTT
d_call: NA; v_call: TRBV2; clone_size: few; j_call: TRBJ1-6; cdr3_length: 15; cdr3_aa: CASNYEGAGGGALHF; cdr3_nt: TGTGCCAGCAATTATGAAGGGGCAGGCGGCGGGGCCCTCCACTTT
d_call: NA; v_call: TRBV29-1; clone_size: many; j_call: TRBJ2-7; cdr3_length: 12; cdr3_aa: CSVKGGEVEQYF; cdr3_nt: TGCAGCGTGAAAGGGGGGGAGGTCGAGCAGTACTTC
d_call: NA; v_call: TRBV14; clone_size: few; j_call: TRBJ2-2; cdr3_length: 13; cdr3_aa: CASSQVTPGELFF; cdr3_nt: TGTGCCAGCAGCCAAGTAACCCCCGGGGAGCTGTTTTTT
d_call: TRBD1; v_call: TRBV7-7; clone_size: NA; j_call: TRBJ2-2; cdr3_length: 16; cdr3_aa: CASSPDWDRDTGELFF; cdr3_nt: TGTGCTAGCAGCCCGGACTGGGACAGGGACACCGGGGAGCTGTTTTTT
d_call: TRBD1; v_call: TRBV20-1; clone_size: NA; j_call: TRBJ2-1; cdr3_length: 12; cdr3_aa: CSAEGAYNEQFF; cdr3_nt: TGCAGTGCTGAGGGGGCGTACAATGAGCAGTTCTTC
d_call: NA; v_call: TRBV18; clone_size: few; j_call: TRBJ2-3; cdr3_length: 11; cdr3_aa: CASSPSDTQYF; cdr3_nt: TGTGCCAGCTCACCTTCCGATACGCAGTATTTT
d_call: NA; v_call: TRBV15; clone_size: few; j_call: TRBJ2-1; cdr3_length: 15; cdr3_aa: CATSREPTSYNEQFF; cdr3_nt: TGTGCCACCAGCAGGGAGCCTACGTCCTACAATGAGCAGTTCTTC
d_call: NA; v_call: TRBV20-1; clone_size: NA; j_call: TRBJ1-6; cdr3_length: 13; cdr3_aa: CSALPTLNSPLHF; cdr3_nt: TGCAGTGCCTTACCAACGTTAAATTCACCCCTCCACTTT
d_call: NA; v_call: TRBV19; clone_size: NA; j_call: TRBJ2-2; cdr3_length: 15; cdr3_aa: CASNQPSLETGELFF; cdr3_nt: TGTGCCAGTAATCAACCAAGTCTGGAGACCGGGGAGCTGTTTTTT
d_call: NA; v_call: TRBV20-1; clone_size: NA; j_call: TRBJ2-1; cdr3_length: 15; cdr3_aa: CSARFRGASCNEQFF; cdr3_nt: TGCAGTGCTAGATTCAGGGGGGCCTCCTGCAATGAGCAGTTCTTC
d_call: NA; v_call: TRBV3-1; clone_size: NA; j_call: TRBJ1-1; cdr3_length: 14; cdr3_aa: CASSQVQGNTEAFF; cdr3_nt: TGTGCCAGCAGTCAAGTCCAGGGGAACACTGAAGCTTTCTTT
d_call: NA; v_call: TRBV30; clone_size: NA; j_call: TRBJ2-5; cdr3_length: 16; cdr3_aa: CAWSATGYWVQETQYF; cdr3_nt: TGTGCCTGGAGTGCAACAGGGTATTGGGTCCAAGAGACCCAGTACTTC
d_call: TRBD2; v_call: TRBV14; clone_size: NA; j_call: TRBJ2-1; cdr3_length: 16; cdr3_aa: CASSQARLAGVNEQFF; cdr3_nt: TGTGCCAGCAGCCAAGCCCGGCTAGCGGGAGTCAATGAGCAGTTCTTC
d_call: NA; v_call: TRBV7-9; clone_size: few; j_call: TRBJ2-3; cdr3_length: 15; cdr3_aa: CASSPFRDETDTQYF; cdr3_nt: TGTGCCAGCAGCCCCTTTAGGGACGAAACAGATACGCAGTATTTT
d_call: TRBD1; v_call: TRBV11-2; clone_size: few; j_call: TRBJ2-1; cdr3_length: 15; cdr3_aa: CASRKTGTYGNEQFF; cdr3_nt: TGTGCCAGCAGGAAGACAGGGACGTATGGCAATGAGCAGTTCTTC
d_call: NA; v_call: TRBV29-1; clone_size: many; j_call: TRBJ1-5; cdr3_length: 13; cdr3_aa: CSAAIGTGQTQHF; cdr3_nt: TGCAGCGCAGCCATTGGAACCGGACAGACCCAGCATTTT
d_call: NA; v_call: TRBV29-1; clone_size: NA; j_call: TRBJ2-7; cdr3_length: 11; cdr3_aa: CSVVVLYEQYF; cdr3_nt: TGCAGCGTGGTTGTTCTTTACGAGCAGTACTTC
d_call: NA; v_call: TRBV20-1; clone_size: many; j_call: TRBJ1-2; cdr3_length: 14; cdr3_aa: CSASNRDGNYGYTF; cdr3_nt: TGCAGTGCTAGTAACCGGGACGGGAACTATGGCTACACCTTC
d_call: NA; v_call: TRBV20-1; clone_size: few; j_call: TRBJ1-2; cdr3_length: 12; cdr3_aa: CSARGVNYGYTF; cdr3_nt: TGCAGTGCTAGAGGGGTTAACTATGGCTACACCTTC
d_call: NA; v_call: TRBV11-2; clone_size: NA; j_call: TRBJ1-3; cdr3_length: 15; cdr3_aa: CASTERTSSGNTIYF; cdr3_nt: TGTGCCAGCACCGAGAGGACGTCCTCTGGAAACACCATATATTTT
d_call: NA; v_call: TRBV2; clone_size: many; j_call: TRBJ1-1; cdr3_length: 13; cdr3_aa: CASIVGRGTEAFF; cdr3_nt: TGTGCCAGCATAGTCGGTCGAGGCACTGAAGCTTTCTTT
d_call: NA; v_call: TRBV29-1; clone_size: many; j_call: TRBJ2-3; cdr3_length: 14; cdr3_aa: CSVVGGAVTDTQYF; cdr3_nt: TGCAGCGTTGTGGGGGGGGCCGTCACAGATACGCAGTATTTT
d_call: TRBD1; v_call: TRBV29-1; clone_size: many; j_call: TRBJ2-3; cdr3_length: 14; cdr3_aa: CSAGMGQVSDTQYF; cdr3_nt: TGCAGCGCTGGAATGGGACAGGTCAGCGATACGCAGTATTTT
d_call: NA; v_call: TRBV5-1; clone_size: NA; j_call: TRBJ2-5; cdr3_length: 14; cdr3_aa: CASSYGQNQETQYF; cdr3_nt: TGCGCCAGCAGCTATGGACAGAACCAAGAGACCCAGTACTTC
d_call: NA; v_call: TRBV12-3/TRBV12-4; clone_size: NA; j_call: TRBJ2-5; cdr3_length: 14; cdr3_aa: CASSFSSIQETQYF; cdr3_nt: TGTGCCAGCAGCTTCTCCAGCATACAAGAGACCCAGTACTTC
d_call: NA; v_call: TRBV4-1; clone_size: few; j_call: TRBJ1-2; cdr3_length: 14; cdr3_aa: CASSQPTVNYGYTF; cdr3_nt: TGCGCCAGCAGCCAACCCACTGTGAACTATGGCTACACCTTC
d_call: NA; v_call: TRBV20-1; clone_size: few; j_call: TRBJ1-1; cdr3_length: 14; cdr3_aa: CSARVPRGPTEAFF; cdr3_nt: TGCAGTGCTAGAGTACCCCGGGGGCCCACTGAAGCTTTCTTT
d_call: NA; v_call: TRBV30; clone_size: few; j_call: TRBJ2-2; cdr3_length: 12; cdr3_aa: CASRRRTGELFF; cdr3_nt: TGTGCCTCCCGCCGACGCACCGGGGAGCTGTTTTTT
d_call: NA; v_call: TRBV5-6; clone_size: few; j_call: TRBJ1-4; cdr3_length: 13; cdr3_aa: CASSETAVEKLFF; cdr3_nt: TGTGCCAGCAGCGAGACAGCGGTCGAAAAACTGTTTTTT
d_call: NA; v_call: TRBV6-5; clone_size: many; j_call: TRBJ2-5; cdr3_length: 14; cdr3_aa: CASSYRGAEETQYF; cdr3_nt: TGTGCCAGCAGTTACAGGGGAGCAGAAGAGACCCAGTACTTC
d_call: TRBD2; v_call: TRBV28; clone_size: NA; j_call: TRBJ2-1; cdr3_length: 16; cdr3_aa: CASSDTSVSSYNEQFF; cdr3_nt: TGTGCCAGCAGTGATACTAGCGTCAGCTCCTACAATGAGCAGTTCTTC
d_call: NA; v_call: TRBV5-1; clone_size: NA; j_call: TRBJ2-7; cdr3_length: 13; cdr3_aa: CASSLGPDYEQYF; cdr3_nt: TGCGCCAGCAGCCTTGGACCGGACTACGAGCAGTACTTC
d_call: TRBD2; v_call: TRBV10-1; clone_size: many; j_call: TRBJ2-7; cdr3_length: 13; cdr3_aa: CASSASGASGQYF; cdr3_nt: TGCGCCAGCAGTGCGAGCGGGGCCTCGGGGCAGTACTTC
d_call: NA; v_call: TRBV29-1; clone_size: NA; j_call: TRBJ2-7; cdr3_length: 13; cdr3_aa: CSVWPPGPYEQYF; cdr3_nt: TGCAGCGTTTGGCCACCCGGACCCTACGAGCAGTACTTC
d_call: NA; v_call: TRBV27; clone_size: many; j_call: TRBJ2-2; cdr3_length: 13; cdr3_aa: CASSLANVGELFF; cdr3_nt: TGTGCCAGCAGTTTAGCTAACGTAGGGGAGCTGTTTTTT
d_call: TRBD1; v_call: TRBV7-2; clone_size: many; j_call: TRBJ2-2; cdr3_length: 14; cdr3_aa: CASSSYRGTGELFF; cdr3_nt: TGTGCCAGCAGCTCCTACAGGGGTACCGGGGAGCTGTTTTTT
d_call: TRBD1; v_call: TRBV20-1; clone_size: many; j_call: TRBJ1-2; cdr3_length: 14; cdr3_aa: CSARDLDRNYGYTF; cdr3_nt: TGCAGTGCTAGAGACCTGGACAGGAACTATGGCTACACCTTC
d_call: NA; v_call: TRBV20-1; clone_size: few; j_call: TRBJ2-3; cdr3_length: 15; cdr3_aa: CSALDTGTSGDTQYF; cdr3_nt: TGCAGTGCTCTTGATACCGGGACCTCGGGGGATACGCAGTATTTT
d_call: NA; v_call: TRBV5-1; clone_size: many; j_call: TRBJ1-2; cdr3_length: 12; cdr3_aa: CASSSYGDGYTF; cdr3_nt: TGCGCCAGCAGCTCGTATGGGGATGGCTACACCTTC
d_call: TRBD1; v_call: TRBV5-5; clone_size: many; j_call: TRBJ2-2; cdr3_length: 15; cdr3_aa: CASSLGGLNTGELFF; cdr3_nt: TGTGCCAGCAGCTTAGGGGGCCTGAACACCGGGGAGCTGTTTTTT
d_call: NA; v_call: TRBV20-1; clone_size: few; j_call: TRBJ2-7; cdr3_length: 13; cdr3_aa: CSADRDTTTEQYF; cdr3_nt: TGCAGTGCTGACCGGGACACCACTACCGAGCAGTACTTC
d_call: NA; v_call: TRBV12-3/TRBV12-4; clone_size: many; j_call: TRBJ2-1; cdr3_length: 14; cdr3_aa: CASSPYRSYNEQFF; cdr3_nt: TGTGCCAGCAGTCCCTACAGGTCCTACAATGAGCAGTTCTTC
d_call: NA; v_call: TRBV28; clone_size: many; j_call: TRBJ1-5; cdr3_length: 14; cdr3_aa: CASSQGGSNQPQHF; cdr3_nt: TGTGCCAGCAGCCAAGGAGGTAGCAATCAGCCCCAGCATTTT
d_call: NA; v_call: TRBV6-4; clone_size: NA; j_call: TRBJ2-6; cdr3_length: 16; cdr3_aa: CASSPTGNSGANVLTF; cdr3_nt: TGTGCCAGCAGTCCGACAGGCAACTCTGGGGCCAACGTCCTGACTTTC
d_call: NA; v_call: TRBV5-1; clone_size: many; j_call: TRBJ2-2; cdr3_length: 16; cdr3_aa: CASSPGVRDSDRELFF; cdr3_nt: TGCGCCAGCAGCCCCGGGGTTCGGGACTCGGACCGGGAGCTGTTTTTT